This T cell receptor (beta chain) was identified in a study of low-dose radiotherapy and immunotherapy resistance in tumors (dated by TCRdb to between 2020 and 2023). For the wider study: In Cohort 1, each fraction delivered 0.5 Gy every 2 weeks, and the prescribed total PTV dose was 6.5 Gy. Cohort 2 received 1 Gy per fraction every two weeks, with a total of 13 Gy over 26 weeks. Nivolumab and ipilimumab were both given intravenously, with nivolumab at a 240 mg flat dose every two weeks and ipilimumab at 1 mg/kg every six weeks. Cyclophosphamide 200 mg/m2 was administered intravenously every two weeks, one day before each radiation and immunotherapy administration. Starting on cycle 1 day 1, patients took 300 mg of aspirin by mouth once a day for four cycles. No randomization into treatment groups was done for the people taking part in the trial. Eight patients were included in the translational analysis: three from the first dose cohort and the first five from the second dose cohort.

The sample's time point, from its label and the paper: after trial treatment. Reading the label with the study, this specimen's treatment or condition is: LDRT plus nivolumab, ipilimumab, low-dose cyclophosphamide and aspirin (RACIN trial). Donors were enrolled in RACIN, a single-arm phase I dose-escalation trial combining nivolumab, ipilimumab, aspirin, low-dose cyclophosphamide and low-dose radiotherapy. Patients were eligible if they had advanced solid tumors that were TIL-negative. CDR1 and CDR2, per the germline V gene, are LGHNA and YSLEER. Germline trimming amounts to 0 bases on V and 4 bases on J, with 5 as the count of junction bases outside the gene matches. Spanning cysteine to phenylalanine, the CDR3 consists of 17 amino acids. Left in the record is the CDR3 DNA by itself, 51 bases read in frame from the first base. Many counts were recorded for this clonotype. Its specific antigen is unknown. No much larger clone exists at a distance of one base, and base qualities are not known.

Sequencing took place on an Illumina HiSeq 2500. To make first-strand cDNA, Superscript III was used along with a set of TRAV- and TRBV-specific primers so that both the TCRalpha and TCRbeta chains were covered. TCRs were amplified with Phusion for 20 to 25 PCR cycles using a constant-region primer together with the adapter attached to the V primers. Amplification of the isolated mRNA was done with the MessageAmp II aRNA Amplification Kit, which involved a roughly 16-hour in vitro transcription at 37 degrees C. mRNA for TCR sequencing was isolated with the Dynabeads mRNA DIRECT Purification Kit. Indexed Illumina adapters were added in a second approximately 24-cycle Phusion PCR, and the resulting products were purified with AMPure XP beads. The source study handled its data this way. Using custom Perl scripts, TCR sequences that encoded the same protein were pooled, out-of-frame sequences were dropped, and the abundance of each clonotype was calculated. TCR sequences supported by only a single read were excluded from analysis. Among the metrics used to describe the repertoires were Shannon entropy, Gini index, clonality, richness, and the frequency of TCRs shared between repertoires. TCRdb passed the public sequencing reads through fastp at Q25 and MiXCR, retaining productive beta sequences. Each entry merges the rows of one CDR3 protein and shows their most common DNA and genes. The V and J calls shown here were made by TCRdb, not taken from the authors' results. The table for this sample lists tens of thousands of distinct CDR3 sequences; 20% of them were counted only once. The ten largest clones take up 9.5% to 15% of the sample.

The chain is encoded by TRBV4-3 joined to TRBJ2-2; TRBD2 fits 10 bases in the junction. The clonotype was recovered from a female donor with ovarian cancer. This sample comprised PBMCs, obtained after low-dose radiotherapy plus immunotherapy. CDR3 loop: CASSQDLAGAGTGELFF. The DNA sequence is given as TGCGCCAGCAGCCAAGACCTAGCGGGAGCGGGCACCGGGGAGCTGTTTTTT.